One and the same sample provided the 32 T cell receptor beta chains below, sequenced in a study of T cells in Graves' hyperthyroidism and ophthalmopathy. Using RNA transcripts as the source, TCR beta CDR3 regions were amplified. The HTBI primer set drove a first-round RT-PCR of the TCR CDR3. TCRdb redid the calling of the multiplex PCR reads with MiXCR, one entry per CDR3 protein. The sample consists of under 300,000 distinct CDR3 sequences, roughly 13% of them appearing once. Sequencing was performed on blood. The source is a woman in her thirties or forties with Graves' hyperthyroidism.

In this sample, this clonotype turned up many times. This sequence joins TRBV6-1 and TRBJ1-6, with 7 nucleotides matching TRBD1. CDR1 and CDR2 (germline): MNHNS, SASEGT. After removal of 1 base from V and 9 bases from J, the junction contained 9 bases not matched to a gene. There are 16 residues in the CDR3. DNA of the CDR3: TGTGCCAGCAGTGAAGGACAGGGCATTAGTGGTTCACCCCTCCACTTT. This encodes CASSEGQGISGSPLHF.

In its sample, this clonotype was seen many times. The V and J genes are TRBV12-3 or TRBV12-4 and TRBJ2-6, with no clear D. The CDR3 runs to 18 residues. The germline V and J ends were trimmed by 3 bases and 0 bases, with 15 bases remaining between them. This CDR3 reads CASSFENRVFSGANVLTF. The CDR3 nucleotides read TGTGCCAGCAGTTTTGAGAACAGAGTCTTCTCTGGGGCCAACGTCCTGACTTTC.

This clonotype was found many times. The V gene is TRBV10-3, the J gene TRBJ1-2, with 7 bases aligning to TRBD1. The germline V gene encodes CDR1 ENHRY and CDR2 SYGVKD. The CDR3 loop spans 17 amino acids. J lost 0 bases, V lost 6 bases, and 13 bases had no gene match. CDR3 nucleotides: TGTGCCATCAGCGCTGGACAGGAACACCTCTCTAACTATGGCTACACCTTC. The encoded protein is CAISAGQEHLSNYGYTF.

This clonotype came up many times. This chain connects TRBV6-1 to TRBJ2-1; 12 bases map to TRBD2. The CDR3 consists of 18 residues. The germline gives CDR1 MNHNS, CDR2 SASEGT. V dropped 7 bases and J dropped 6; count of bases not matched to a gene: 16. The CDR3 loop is CASIGLAGGPRGGNEQFF. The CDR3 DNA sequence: TGTGCCAGCATCGGTCTAGCGGGAGGGCCCAGGGGAGGCAATGAGCAGTTCTTC.

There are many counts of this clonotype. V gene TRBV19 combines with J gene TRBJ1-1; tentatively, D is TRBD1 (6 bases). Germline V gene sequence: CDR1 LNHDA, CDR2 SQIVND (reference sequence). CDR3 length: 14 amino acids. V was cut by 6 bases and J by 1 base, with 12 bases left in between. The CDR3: CASRLTGGNTEAFF. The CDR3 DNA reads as TGTGCCAGTAGATTGACAGGTGGGAACACTGAAGCTTTCTTT.

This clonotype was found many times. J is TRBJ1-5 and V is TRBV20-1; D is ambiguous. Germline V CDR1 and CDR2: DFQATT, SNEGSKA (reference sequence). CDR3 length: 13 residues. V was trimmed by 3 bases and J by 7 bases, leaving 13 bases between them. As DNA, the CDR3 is TGCAGTGCTAGGGGTTATCTAGGGCAGCCCCAGCATTTT. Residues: CSARGYLGQPQHF.

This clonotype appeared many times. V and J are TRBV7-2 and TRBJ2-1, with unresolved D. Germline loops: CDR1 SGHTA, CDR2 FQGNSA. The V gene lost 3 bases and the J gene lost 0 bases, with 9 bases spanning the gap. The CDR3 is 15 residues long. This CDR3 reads CASSFTASSYNEQFF. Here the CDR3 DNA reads TGTGCCAGCAGCTTCACAGCGAGCTCCTACAATGAGCAGTTCTTC.

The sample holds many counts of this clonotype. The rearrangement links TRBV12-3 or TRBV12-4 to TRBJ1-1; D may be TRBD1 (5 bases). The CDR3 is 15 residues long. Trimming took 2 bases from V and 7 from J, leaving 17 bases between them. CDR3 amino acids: CASSLSRVSSYEAFF. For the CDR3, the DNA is TGTGCCAGCAGTTTATCCAGGGTCTCCTCGTATGAAGCTTTCTTT.

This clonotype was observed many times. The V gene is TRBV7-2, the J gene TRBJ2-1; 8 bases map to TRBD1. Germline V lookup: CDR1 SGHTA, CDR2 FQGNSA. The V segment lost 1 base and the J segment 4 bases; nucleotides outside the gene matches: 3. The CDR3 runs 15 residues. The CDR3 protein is CASSLGGQGYNEQFF. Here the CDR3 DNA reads TGTGCCAGCAGCTTAGGCGGACAGGGATACAATGAGCAGTTCTTC.

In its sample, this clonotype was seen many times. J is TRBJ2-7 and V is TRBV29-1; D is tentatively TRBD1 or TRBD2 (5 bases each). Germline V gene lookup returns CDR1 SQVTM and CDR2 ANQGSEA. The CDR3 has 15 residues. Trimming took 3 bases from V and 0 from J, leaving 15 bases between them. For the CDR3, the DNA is TGCAGCGTTGACCGCAGGGATCGGGGCTCCTACGAGCAGTACTTC. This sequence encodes CSVDRRDRGSYEQYF.

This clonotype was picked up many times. In DNA, the CDR3 is TGTGCCAGCAGGGCGGACAGGTACGAGCAGTACTTC. Protein sequence: CASRADRYEQYF. This chain uses TRBV2 with TRBJ2-7; 7 nucleotides line up with TRBD1. Looked up from germline, CDR1 is SNHLY and CDR2 is FYNNEI. The ends lost 6 bases at V and 4 bases at J; junction bases unmatched: 3. CDR3 length: 12 amino acids.

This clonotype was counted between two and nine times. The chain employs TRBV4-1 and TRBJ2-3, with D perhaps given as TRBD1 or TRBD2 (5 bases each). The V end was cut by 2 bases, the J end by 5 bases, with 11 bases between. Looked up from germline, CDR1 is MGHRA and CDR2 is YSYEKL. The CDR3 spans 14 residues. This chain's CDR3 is CASSQLGPKDTQYF. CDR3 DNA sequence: TGCGCCAGCAGCCAACTGGGACCGAAAGATACGCAGTATTTT.

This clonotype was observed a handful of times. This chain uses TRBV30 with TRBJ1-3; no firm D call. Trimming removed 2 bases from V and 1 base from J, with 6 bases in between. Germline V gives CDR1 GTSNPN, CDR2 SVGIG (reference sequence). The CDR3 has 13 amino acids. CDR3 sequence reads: CAWSPVSGNTIYF. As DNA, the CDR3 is TGTGCCTGGAGTCCGGTTTCTGGAAACACCATATATTTT.

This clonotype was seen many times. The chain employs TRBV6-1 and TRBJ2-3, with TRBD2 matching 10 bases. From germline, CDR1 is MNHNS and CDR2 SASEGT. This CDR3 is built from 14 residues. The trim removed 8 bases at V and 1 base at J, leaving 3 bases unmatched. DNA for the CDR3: TGTGCCAGCGGACTAGCGGTTGGCACAGATACGCAGTATTTT. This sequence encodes CASGLAVGTDTQYF.

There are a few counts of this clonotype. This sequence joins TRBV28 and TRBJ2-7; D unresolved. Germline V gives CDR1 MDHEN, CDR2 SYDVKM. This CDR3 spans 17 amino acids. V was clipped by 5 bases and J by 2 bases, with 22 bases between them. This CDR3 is CASSPPLYMRMTYEQYF. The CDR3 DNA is TGTGCCAGCAGTCCTCCCCTATATATGAGGATGACCTACGAGCAGTACTTC.

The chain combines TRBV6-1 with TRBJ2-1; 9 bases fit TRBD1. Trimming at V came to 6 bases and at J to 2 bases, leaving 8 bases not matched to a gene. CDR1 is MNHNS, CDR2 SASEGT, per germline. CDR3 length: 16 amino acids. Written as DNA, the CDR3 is TGTGCCAGCAGCCCCTCTGACAGGGGGACCTACAATGAGCAGTTCTTC. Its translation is CASSPSDRGTYNEQFF.

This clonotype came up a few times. The chain's CDR3 is CASRNPLGQGHEQYF. The CDR3 nucleotides are TGTGCCAGCAGGAACCCATTGGGACAGGGACACGAGCAGTACTTC. The rearrangement links TRBV6-1 to TRBJ2-7, with 9 bases identical to TRBD1. CDR3 length: 15 residues. CDR1 MNHNS and CDR2 SASEGT come from the germline V gene. Germline trimming cut 6 bases from V and 5 bases from J; bases unmatched to any gene: 11.

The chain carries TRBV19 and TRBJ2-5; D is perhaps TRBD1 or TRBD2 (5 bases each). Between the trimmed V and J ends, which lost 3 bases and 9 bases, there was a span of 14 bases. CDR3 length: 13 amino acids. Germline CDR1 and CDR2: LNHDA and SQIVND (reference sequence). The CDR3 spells CASSISGDGAQYF. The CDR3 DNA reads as TGTGCCAGTAGTATCTCCGGGGACGGAGCCCAGTACTTC.

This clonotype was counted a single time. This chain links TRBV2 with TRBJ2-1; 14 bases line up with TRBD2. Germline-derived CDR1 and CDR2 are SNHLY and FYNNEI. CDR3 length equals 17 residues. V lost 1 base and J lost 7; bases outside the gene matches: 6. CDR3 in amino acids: CASSEVVTSGRENEQFF. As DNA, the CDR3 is TGTGCCAGCAGTGAAGTAGTGACTAGCGGGAGGGAAAATGAGCAGTTCTTC. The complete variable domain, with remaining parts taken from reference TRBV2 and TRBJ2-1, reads EPEVTQTPSHQVTQMGQEVILRCVPISNHLYFYWYRQILGQKVEFLVSFYNNEISEKSEIFDDQFSVERPDGSNFTLKIRSTKLEDSAMYFCASSEVVTSGRENEQFFGPGTRLTVL.

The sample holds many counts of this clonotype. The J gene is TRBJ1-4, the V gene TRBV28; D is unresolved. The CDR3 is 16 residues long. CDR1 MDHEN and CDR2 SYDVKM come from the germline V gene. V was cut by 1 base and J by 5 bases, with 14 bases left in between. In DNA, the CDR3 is TGTGCCAGCAGTTTATTTTTCCGGTCGTTCAATGAAAAACTGTTTTTT. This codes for CASSLFFRSFNEKLFF.

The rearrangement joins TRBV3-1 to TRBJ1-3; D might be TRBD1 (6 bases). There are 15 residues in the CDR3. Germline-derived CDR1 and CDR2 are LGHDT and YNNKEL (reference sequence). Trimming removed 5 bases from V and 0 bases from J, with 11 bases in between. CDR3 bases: TGTGCCAGCAGCGCAGGGGCCGGCTCTGGAAACACCATATATTTT. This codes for CASSAGAGSGNTIYF.

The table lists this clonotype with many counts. In nucleotides, the CDR3 is TGTGCCAGCACCCCGCGGGAGGAGGATGAGCAGTTCTTC. Translation gives CASTPREEDEQFF. The chain links TRBV2 to TRBJ2-1; 8 bases agree with TRBD2. The CDR3 sequence is 13 residues long. Germline V gene data show CDR1 as SNHLY and CDR2 as FYNNEI. With V trimmed by 7 bases and J by 8 bases, 7 bases remained unmatched.

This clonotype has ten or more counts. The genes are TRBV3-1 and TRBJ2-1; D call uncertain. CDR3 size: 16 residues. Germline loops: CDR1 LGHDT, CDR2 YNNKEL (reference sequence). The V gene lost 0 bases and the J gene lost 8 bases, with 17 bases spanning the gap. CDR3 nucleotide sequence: TGTGCCAGCAGCCAAGAGTTAGGGCTACTCTCCGATGAGCAGTTCTTC. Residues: CASSQELGLLSDEQFF.

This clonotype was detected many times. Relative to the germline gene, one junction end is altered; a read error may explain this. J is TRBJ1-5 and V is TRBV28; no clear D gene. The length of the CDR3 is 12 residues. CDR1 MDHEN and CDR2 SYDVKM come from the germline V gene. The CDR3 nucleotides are TGCGCGACGGACTCTAGCAATCAGCCCCAGCATTTT. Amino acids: CATDSSNQPQHF. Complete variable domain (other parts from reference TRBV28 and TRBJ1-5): DVKVTQSSRYLVKRTGEKVFLECVQDMDHENMFWYRQDPGLGLRLIYFSYDVKMKEKGDIPEGYSVSREKKERFSLILESASTNQTSMYLCATDSSNQPQHFGDGTRLSIL.

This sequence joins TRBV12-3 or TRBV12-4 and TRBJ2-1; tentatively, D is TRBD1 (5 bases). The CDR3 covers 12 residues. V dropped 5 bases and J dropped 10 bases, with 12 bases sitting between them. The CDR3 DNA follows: TGTGCCAGCAGTCCTCGGACAAAGGAGCAGTTCTTC. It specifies CASSPRTKEQFF.

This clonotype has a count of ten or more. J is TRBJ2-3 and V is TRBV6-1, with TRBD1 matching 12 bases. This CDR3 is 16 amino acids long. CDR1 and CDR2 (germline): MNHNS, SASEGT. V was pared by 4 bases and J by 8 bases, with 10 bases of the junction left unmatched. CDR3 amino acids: CASSAQPGTGGATQYF. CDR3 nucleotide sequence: TGTGCCAGCAGTGCGCAGCCCGGGACAGGGGGCGCTACGCAGTATTTT.

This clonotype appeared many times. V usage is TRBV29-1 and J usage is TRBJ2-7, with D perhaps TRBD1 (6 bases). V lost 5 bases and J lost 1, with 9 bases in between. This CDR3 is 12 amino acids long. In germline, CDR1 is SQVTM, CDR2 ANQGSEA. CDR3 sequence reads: CSVQGNSYEQYF. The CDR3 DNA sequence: TGCAGCGTTCAGGGGAATTCCTACGAGCAGTACTTC.

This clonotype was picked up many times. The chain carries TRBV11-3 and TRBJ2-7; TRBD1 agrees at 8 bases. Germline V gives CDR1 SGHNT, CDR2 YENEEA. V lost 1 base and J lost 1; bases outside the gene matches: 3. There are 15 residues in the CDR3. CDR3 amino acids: CASSLGQGNSYEQYF. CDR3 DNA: TGTGCCAGCAGCTTAGGACAGGGGAATTCCTACGAGCAGTACTTC.

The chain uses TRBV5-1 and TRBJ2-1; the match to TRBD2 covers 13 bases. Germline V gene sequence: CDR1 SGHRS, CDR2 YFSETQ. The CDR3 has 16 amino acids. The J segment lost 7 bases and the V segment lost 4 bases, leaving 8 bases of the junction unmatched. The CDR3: CASSPFGTSGTNEQFF. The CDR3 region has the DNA TGCGCCAGCAGCCCTTTCGGGACTAGCGGGACTAATGAGCAGTTCTTC.

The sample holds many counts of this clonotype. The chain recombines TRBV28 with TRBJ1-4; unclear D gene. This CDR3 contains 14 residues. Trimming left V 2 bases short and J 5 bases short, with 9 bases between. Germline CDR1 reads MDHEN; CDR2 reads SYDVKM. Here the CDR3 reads CASSLMAENEKLFF. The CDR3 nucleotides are TGTGCCAGCAGTTTAATGGCAGAAAATGAAAAACTGTTTTTT.

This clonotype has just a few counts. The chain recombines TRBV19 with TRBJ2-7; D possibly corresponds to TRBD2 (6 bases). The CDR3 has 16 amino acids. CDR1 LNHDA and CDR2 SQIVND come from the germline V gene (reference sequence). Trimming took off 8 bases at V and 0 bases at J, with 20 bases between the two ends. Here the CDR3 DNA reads TGTGCCAGTTCAAGGAGGGCGGGGTCGGCCTCCTACGAGCAGTACTTC. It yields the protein CASSRRAGSASYEQYF. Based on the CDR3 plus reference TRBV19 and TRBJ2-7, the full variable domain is DGGITQSPKYLFRKEGQNVTLSCEQNLNHDAMYWYRQDPGQGLRLIYYSQIVNDFQKGDIAEGYSVSREKKESFPLTVTSAQKNPTAFYLCASSRRAGSASYEQYFGPGTRLTVT.

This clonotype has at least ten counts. The CDR3 sequence is CSAILGVLNTEAFF. The CDR3 DNA is TGCAGTGCTATATTGGGAGTTCTGAACACTGAAGCTTTCTTT. The chain couples TRBV20-1 to TRBJ1-1; D not resolved. The CDR3 runs to 14 residues. Trimming took off 4 bases at V and 0 bases at J, with 12 bases between the two ends. Per germline, CDR1 DFQATT and CDR2 SNEGSKA (reference sequence).